The T cell receptor (beta chain) under discussion was sequenced for a study of CD4 T cells in relation to SARS-CoV-2 and coronaviruses. Study conclusions and caveats: Each donor contributed either pre-pandemic or post-infection samples, not both.

The unexposed donors gave CD4+ T cells in about 2011-2018, prior to COVID-19. Here immunoSEQ multiplex PCR was the method, and the copy in TCRdb shows in-frame clones only, minus some. The sample contains about 59,000 clones, about nine tenths of which appear only once. In regard to this clone: The antigen is undetermined.

The sample taken for sequencing was memory CD4+ T cells from PBMCs. The sequence came from a human donor in good health.

CDR3 sequence reads: CASSLAKAGVRETQYF. The CDR3 DNA reads TGTGCCAGCAGTTTGGCGAAAGCGGGAGTTCGGGAGACCCAGTACTTC. The J gene is TRBJ2-5, the V gene TRBV28, with 8 bases that match TRBD2. The CDR3 extends over 16 amino acids. Germline V lookup: CDR1 MDHEN, CDR2 SYDVKM. The V and J ends lost 3 bases and 5 bases, in that order; junction bases with no gene match: 11. Together with reference TRBV28 and TRBJ2-5, the CDR3 gives the full variable domain: DVKVTQSSRYLVKRTGEKVFLECVQDMDHENMFWYRQDPGLGLRLIYFSYDVKMKEKGDIPEGYSVSREKKERFSLILESASTNQTSMYLCASSLAKAGVRETQYFGPGTRLLVL.